This T cell receptor beta chain was captured by sequencing in a study of response to subunit inactivated influenza vaccine. Study outcomes and limitations: The authors offered the suggestion that each seasonal influenza vaccination recruits few new T cells.

MiXCR, run by TCRdb on the RT-PCR reads, gives a single entry per CDR3 protein. The data show approximately 700,000 distinct CDR3 sequences, 11% to 15% seen once. As for this clonotype: No antigen is known for it.

Sequencing used PBMCs from blood, obtained less than 15 days before vaccination. This receptor was taken from a man in his fifties or sixties who received an inactivated influenza vaccine.

The CDR3 DNA sequence: TGTGCCAGCAGAACACCCCGACAGTCTTTTCATACGCAGTATTTT. It is translated as CASRTPRQSFHTQYF. The chain is built from TRBV6-2 or TRBV6-3 and TRBJ2-3, with D possibly matching TRBD1 (5 bases). Trimming stripped 6 bases from V and 7 bases from J, with 20 bases between. The CDR3 totals 15 residues. CDR1 is MNHEY, CDR2 SVGEGT, per germline.